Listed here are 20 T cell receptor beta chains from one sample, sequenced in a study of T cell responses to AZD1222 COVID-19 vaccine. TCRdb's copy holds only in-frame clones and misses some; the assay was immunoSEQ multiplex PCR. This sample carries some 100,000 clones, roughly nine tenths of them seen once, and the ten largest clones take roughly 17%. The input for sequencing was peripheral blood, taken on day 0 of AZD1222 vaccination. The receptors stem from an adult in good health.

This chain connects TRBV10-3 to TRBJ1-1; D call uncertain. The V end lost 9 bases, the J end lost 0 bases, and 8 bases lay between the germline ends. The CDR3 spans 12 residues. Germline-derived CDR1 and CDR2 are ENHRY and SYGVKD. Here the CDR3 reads CAIKHMNTEAFF. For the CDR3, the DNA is TGTGCCATTAAACATATGAACACTGAAGCTTTCTTT.

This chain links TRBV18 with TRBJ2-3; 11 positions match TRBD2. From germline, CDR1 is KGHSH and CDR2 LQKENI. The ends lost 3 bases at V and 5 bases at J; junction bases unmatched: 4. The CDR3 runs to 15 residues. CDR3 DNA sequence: TGTGCCAGCTCACCCCCGGGACTAGCGGAAGATACGCAGTATTTT. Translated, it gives CASSPPGLAEDTQYF.

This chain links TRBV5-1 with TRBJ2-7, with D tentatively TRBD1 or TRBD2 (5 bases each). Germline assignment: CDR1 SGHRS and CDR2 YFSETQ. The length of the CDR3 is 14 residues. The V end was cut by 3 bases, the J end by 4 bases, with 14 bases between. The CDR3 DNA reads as TGCGCCAGCAGCTCATATGGGACGGAGTACGAGCAGTACTTC. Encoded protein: CASSSYGTEYEQYF.

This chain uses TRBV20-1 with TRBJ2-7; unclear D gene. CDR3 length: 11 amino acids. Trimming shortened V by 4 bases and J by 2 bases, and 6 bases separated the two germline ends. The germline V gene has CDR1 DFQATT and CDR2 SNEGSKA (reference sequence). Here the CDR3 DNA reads TGCAGTGCTAAGACCCCCTACGAGCAGTACTTC. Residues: CSAKTPYEQYF.

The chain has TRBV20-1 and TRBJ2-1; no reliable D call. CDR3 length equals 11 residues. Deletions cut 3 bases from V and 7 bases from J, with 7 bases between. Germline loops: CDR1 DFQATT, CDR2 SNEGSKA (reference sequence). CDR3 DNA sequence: TGCAGTGCTAGCTGGTTTAATGAGCAGTTCTTC. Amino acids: CSASWFNEQFF.

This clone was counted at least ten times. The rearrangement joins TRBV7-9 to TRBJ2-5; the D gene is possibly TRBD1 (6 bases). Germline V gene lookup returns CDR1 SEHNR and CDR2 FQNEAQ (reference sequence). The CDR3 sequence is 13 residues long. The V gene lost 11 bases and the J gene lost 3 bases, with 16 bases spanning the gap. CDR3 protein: CAVSFTGKETQYF. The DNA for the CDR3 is TGTGCCGTATCGTTCACAGGGAAAGAGACCCAGTACTTC. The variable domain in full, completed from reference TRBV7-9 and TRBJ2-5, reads DTGVSQNPRHKITKRGQNVTFRCDPISEHNRLYWYRQTLGQGPEFLTYFQNEAQLEKSRLLSDRFSAERPKGSFSTLEIQRTEQGDSAMYLCAVSFTGKETQYFGPGTRLLVL.

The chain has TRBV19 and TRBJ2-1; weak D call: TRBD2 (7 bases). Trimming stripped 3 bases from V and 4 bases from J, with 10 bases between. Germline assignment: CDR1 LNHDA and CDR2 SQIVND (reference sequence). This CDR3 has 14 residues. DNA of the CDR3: TGTGCCAGTAGTATCGGGGGGCCGTACAATGAGCAGTTCTTC. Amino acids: CASSIGGPYNEQFF.

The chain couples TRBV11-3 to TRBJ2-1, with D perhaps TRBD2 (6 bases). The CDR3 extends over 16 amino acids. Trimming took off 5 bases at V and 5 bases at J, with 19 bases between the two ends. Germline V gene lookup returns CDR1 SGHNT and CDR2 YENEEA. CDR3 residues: CASSPAGLALNNEQFF. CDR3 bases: TGTGCCAGCAGCCCCGCGGGGCTGGCACTTAACAATGAGCAGTTCTTC.

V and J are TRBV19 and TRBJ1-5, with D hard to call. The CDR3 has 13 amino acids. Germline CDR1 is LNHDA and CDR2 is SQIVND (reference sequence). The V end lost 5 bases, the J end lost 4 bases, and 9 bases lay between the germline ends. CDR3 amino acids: CASSQAWNQPQHF. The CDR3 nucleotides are TGTGCCAGTAGTCAGGCTTGGAATCAGCCCCAGCATTTT.

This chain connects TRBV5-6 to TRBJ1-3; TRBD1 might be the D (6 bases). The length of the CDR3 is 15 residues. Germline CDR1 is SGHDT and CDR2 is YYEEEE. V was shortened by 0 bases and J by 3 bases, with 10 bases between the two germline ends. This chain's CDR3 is CASSLGAGVGNTIYF. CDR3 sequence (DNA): TGTGCCAGCAGCTTGGGGGCAGGGGTTGGAAACACCATATATTTT. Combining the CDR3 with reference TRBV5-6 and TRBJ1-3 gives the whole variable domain DAGVTQSPTHLIKTRGQQVTLRCSPKSGHDTVSWYQQALGQGPQFIFQYYEEEERQRGNFPDRFSGHQFPNYSSELNVNALLLGDSALYLCASSLGAGVGNTIYFGEGSWLTVV.

CDR3 bases: TGTGCCAGCAGCCCCCAGGGGCGGTCGTACAATGAGCAGTTCTTC. Protein sequence: CASSPQGRSYNEQFF. V is TRBV3-1 (or the pseudogene TRBV3-2) and J is TRBJ2-1; TRBD1 is a possible D gene (6 bases). The CDR3 length is 15 residues. V was clipped by 4 bases and J by 4 bases, with 14 bases between them. Germline CDR1 LGHDT, CDR2 YNNKEL (reference sequence).

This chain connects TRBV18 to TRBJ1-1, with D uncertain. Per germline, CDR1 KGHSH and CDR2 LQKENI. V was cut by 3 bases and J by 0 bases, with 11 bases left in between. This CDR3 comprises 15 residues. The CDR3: CASSPVSGVNTEAFF. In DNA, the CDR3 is TGTGCCAGCTCACCGGTATCCGGGGTGAACACTGAAGCTTTCTTT.

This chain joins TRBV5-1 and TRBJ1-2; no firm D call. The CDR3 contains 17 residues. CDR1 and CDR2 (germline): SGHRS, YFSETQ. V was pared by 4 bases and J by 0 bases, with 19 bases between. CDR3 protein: CASSVRAGQLANYGYTF. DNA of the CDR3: TGCGCCAGCAGCGTGAGGGCTGGTCAGTTAGCTAACTATGGCTACACCTTC.

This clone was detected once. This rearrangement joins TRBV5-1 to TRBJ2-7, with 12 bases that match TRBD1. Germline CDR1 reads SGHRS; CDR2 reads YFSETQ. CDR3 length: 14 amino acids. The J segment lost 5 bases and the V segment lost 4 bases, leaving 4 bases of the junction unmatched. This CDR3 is CASSAGQGAHEQYF. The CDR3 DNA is TGCGCCAGCAGCGCGGGACAGGGGGCCCACGAGCAGTACTTC.

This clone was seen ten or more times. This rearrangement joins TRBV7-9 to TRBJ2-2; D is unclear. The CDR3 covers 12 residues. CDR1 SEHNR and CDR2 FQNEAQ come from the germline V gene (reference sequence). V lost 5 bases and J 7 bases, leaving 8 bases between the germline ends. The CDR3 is CASSGQVGELFF. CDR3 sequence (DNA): TGTGCCAGCAGCGGGCAGGTCGGGGAGCTGTTTTTT.

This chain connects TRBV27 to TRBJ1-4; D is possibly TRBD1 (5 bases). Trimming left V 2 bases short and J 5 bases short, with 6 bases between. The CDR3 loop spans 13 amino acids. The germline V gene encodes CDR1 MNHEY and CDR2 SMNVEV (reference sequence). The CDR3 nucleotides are TGTGCCAGCAGTTTAAGGGGAAATGAAAAACTGTTTTTT. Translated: CASSLRGNEKLFF.

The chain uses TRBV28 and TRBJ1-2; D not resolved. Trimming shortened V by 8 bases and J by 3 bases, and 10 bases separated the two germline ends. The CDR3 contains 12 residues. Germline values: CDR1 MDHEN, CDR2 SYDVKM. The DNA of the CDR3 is TGTGCCAGCGGCTCCCTGGACTATGGCTACACCTTC. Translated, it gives CASGSLDYGYTF.

The CDR3, as DNA: TGTGCCAGCACTACACAGGGGGTTAAGAACACTGAAGCTTTCTTT. This gives the protein CASTTQGVKNTEAFF. The rearrangement joins TRBV28 to TRBJ1-1, with 8 nucleotides matching TRBD1. The V segment lost 7 bases and the J segment 1 base; nucleotides outside the gene matches: 8. This CDR3 is 15 amino acids long. Germline CDR1 and CDR2: MDHEN and SYDVKM.

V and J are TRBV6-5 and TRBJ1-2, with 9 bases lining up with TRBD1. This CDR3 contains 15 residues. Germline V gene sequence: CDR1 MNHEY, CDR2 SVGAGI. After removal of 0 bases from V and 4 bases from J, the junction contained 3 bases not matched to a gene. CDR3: CASSYSGQGLYGYTF. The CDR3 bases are TGTGCCAGCAGTTACTCGGGACAGGGACTCTATGGCTACACCTTC.

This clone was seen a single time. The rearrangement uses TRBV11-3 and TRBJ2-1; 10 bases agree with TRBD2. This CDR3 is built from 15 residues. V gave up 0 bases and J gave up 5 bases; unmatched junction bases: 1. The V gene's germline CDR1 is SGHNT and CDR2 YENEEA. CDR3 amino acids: CASSLDLAGDNEQFF. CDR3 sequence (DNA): TGTGCCAGCAGCTTAGATCTAGCGGGAGACAATGAGCAGTTCTTC.